Presented here are 32 T cell receptor beta chains from one specimen sequenced in a study of shared clonotypes between healthy human individuals. TCRdb keeps only in-frame clones here, not all; method: immunoSEQ multiplex PCR. The table lists approximately 1.5 million clones, roughly 98.5% of them singletons. The source material was naive CD4+ T cells sorted from blood. Subset indicated: CD45RA+ positively selected. These receptors were collected from a young man in good health.

The V gene is TRBV10-1, the J gene TRBJ2-3; D might be TRBD1 (6 bases). In germline, CDR1 is WNHNN, CDR2 SYGVQD (reference sequence). The CDR3 consists of 16 residues. V was trimmed by 1 base and J by 2 bases, leaving 13 bases between them. CDR3 bases: TGCGCCAGCAGTGAGTGGGCTGGGACATTCACAGATACGCAGTATTTT. This sequence encodes CASSEWAGTFTDTQYF.

This chain uses TRBV4-2 with TRBJ2-5; D perhaps matches TRBD2 (6 bases). Trimming pared 3 bases from V and 4 bases from J, leaving 9 bases between. CDR1 and CDR2 from the germline V gene are LGHNA and YNFKEQ. This CDR3 has 13 residues. Here the CDR3 reads CASSQGGLETQYF. For the CDR3, the DNA is TGTGCCAGCAGCCAGGGAGGATTAGAGACCCAGTACTTC.

This clone was observed a single time. The genes are TRBV6-5 and TRBJ2-7; the D gene is possibly TRBD1 (6 bases). Trimming removed 2 bases from V and 3 bases from J, with 14 bases in between. CDR1 and CDR2 from the germline V gene are MNHEY and SVGAGI. The CDR3 runs 15 residues. The DNA of the CDR3 is TGTGCCAGCAGTTACACCAAGGGGGTTTTCTACGAGCAGTACTTC. Its translation is CASSYTKGVFYEQYF.

This sequence joins TRBV28 and TRBJ2-1, with TRBD2 identical over 8 bases. The CDR3 length is 15 residues. Per the germline V gene, CDR1 is MDHEN and CDR2 is SYDVKM. The V and J ends lost 5 bases and 5 bases, in that order; junction bases with no gene match: 8. The CDR3 region has the DNA TGTGCCAGCAGTGTCAGGAGGACTAGCAACAATGAGCAGTTCTTC. Translating it yields CASSVRRTSNNEQFF.

The CDR3 nucleotides read TGTGCCAGCACCGGGGCCTACGAGCAGTACTTC. Residues: CASTGAYEQYF. This chain connects TRBV2 to TRBJ2-7, with D possibly matching TRBD2 (5 bases). Germline CDR1 reads SNHLY; CDR2 reads FYNNEI. The CDR3 has 11 amino acids. V lost 7 bases, J lost 2 bases, and 6 bases lay in between.

As regards this clone: Different DNA sequences within this sample yield the same CDR3. The chain combines TRBV5-1 with TRBJ2-1, with D perhaps given as TRBD1 or TRBD2 (5 bases each). CDR3 length: 16 residues. Germline CDR1 SGHRS, CDR2 YFSETQ. Trimming stripped 0 bases from V and 2 bases from J, with 12 bases between. CDR3 sequence reads: CASSLVGGRTYNEQFF. In DNA, the CDR3 is TGCGCCAGCAGCTTGGTTGGGGGAAGGACCTACAATGAGCAGTTCTTC.

On this clone: The junction shows a germline mismatch at one end, possibly a read error. The chain uses TRBV9 and TRBJ2-5; D remains ambiguous. The germline gives CDR1 SGDLS, CDR2 YYNGEE. This CDR3 has 15 amino acids. CDR3 coding DNA: TGTGCCAGCAGCGTTGGTCCAGGCGACAAATTTCCCCCCAACTTC. Its translation is CASSVGPGDKFPPNF.

This clone was seen once. The chain carries TRBV10-1 and TRBJ2-1, with D maybe TRBD1 (6 bases). V was clipped by 3 bases and J by 4 bases, with 16 bases between them. The CDR3 sequence is 16 residues long. The germline V gene encodes CDR1 WNHNN and CDR2 SYGVQD (reference sequence). CDR3 nucleotide sequence: TGCGCCAGCAGTGAACACACAGGGTTGGGGTACAATGAGCAGTTCTTC. The encoded protein is CASSEHTGLGYNEQFF.

The chain has TRBV2 and TRBJ2-7; 12 positions match TRBD2. Germline-derived CDR1 and CDR2 are SNHLY and FYNNEI. Unmatched junction bases numbered 7, after V lost 1 base and J lost 6 bases. This CDR3 is 16 amino acids long. The CDR3 DNA reads TGTGCCAGCAGTGAAGGACTAGCGGGAGCTCTGGGCGAGCAGTACTTC. Translation gives CASSEGLAGALGEQYF.

V and J are TRBV18 and TRBJ2-7; 9 bases map to TRBD1. CDR1 is KGHSH, CDR2 LQKENI, per germline. The CDR3 runs to 15 residues. J gave up 4 bases and V 0 bases, and 4 bases lay outside the gene matches. The CDR3 loop is CASSPPSTGGYEQYF. In DNA form, the CDR3 reads TGTGCCAGCTCACCACCTTCGACAGGGGGGTACGAGCAGTACTTC. Full variable domain (outside the CDR3, taken from reference TRBV18 and TRBJ2-7): NAGVMQNPRHLVRRRGQEARLRCSPMKGHSHVYWYRQLPEEGLKFMVYLQKENIIDESGMPKERFSAEFPKEGPSILRIQQVVRGDSAAYFCASSPPSTGGYEQYFGPGTRLTVT.

The rearrangement links TRBV5-1 to TRBJ1-4, with D possibly TRBD1 on 6 matching bases. Per the germline V gene, CDR1 is SGHRS and CDR2 is YFSETQ. Trimming left V 0 bases short and J 8 bases short, with 14 bases between. The CDR3 contains 15 residues. The CDR3 is CASSLVGRGEEKLFF. Here the CDR3 DNA reads TGCGCCAGCAGCTTGGTGGGCAGGGGAGAGGAAAAACTGTTTTTT.

This chain links TRBV2 with TRBJ2-2, with no clear D. The germline V gene has CDR1 SNHLY and CDR2 FYNNEI. The CDR3 is 13 amino acids. Trimming shortened V by 3 bases and J by 3 bases, and 5 bases separated the two germline ends. The CDR3 sequence is CASSDGYTGELFF. The CDR3 DNA follows: TGTGCCAGCAGTGACGGATACACCGGGGAGCTGTTTTTT.

The genes are TRBV30 and TRBJ2-1; TRBD2 matches at 8 bases. Germline CDR1 reads GTSNPN; CDR2 reads SVGIG (reference sequence). This CDR3 contains 14 residues. The J segment lost 3 bases and the V segment lost 3 bases, leaving 4 bases of the junction unmatched. The CDR3 sequence: CAWRGLEFYNEQFF. Here the CDR3 DNA reads TGTGCCTGGAGGGGACTAGAGTTCTACAATGAGCAGTTCTTC.

The gene calls are TRBV15 and TRBJ2-5; 8 nucleotides line up with TRBD1. The CDR3 spans 14 residues. The ends lost 4 bases at V and 2 bases at J; junction bases unmatched: 3. From germline, CDR1 is LNHNV and CDR2 YYDKDF (reference sequence). The CDR3 is CATSTGQGQETQYF. The CDR3 coding sequence is TGTGCCACCAGCACAGGACAGGGTCAAGAGACCCAGTACTTC.

The gene calls are TRBV7-6 and TRBJ1-5; D uncertain. Germline V gives CDR1 SGHVS, CDR2 FNYEAQ. The CDR3 extends over 15 amino acids. V was shortened by 0 bases and J by 2 bases, with 8 bases between the two germline ends. DNA for the CDR3: TGTGCCAGCAGCTTAGCCATTGGGGGCAATCAGCCCCAGCATTTT. Protein product: CASSLAIGGNQPQHF.

With regard to this clone: The same CDR3 also results from other DNA sequences found in this sample. CDR3 sequence (DNA): TGTGCCATCAGGGGCACAACCTACGAGCAGTACTTC. Translation gives CAIRGTTYEQYF. The chain uses TRBV10-3 and TRBJ2-7, with D unresolved. The CDR3 is 12 residues long. The germline V gene has CDR1 ENHRY and CDR2 SYGVKD. Trimming removed 6 bases from V and 2 bases from J, with 8 bases in between.

V gene TRBV18 combines with J gene TRBJ2-1; the D is unclear. The CDR3 runs to 12 residues. From germline, CDR1 is KGHSH and CDR2 LQKENI. V lost 2 bases and J 8 bases, leaving 7 bases between the germline ends. The CDR3 sequence: CASSPKKYEQFF. CDR3 DNA: TGTGCCAGCTCACCAAAGAAATATGAGCAGTTCTTC.

This chain joins TRBV7-9 and TRBJ1-4, with D unresolved. Germline CDR1 is SEHNR and CDR2 is FQNEAQ (reference sequence). The V end was cut by 1 base, the J end by 8 bases, with 14 bases between. The CDR3 spans 15 residues. The CDR3 sequence is CASSLDPGPREKLFF. The CDR3 DNA reads as TGTGCCAGCAGCTTAGATCCAGGCCCGCGGGAAAAACTGTTTTTT.

The chain couples TRBV7-3 to TRBJ1-1; possibly TRBD1 for D (6 bases). V was pared by 5 bases and J by 5 bases, with 15 bases between. From germline, CDR1 is SGHTA and CDR2 FQGTGA. The CDR3 is made up of 14 amino acids. CDR3 amino acids: CASSPGGARTEAFF. The CDR3 DNA is TGTGCCAGCAGCCCTGGGGGGGCGCGGACTGAAGCTTTCTTT. Together with reference TRBV7-3 and TRBJ1-1, the CDR3 gives the full variable domain: GAGVSQTPSNKVTEKGKYVELRCDPISGHTALYWYRQSLGQGPEFLIYFQGTGAADDSGLPNDRFFAVRPEGSVSTLKIQRTERGDSAVYLCASSPGGARTEAFFGQGTRLTVV.

This sequence joins TRBV27 and TRBJ2-5; no definite D call. V lost 4 bases and J lost 2, with 20 bases in between. Germline CDR1 reads MNHEY; CDR2 reads SMNVEV (reference sequence). The CDR3 runs to 17 residues. CDR3 sequence: CASSSLGRPGWQETQYF. The CDR3 DNA sequence: TGTGCCAGCAGTTCCCTTGGCAGGCCCGGTTGGCAAGAGACCCAGTACTTC.

This chain connects TRBV6-1 to TRBJ2-2, with TRBD1 as a possible D gene (8 bases). Trimming stripped 11 bases from V and 6 bases from J, with 22 bases between. From germline, CDR1 is MNHNS and CDR2 SASEGT. This CDR3 has 15 residues. The CDR3 here is CALSKRDRLPGELFF. The CDR3 DNA follows: TGTGCCTTGAGCAAGCGGGACAGGTTACCCGGGGAGCTGTTTTTT.

The genes are TRBV23-1 and TRBJ1-3; D gene ambiguous. TRBV23-1 is given ORF status, its function remaining uncertain. The V end lost 10 bases, the J end lost 0 bases, and 16 bases lay between the germline ends. The CDR3 spans 15 residues. This chain's CDR3 is CATRLAGNSGNTIYF. The DNA for the CDR3 is TGCGCCACTCGTCTGGCAGGTAACTCTGGAAACACCATATATTTT.

The chain has TRBV6-5 and TRBJ2-1; TRBD2 agrees at 10 bases. Unmatched junction bases numbered 2, after V lost 5 bases and J lost 1 base. The CDR3 loop spans 15 amino acids. Per germline, CDR1 MNHEY and CDR2 SVGAGI. Written as DNA, the CDR3 is TGTGCCAGCAGTAAACTAGCGGGATCCTACAATGAGCAGTTCTTC. As protein: CASSKLAGSYNEQFF.

This clone showed up just once. The CDR3 coding sequence is TGTGCCAGCAGCGAAGGTCTGAGCAATCAGCCCCAGCATTTT. Translation gives CASSEGLSNQPQHF. The V gene is TRBV9, the J gene TRBJ1-5; D is undetermined. Trimming removed 3 bases at V and 1 base at J, with 8 bases between. CDR3 length: 14 amino acids. Germline CDR1 is SGDLS and CDR2 is YYNGEE.

The J gene is TRBJ2-7, the V gene TRBV5-1, with unresolved D. This CDR3 comprises 14 residues. Germline V gene data show CDR1 as SGHRS and CDR2 as YFSETQ. V gave up 4 bases and J gave up 2 bases, with 13 bases separating them. DNA of the CDR3: TGCGCCAGCAGCCTGTGGTACGGAACCTACGAGCAGTACTTC. Translated: CASSLWYGTYEQYF.

The chain couples TRBV11-3 to TRBJ2-1; 13 nucleotides agree with TRBD2. The V gene's germline CDR1 is SGHNT and CDR2 YENEEA. CDR3 length: 18 residues. Trimming took 1 base from V and 7 from J; bases not matched to a gene: 10. In DNA form, the CDR3 reads TGTGCCAGCAGCTTAGGTCGAACGGGACTAGCGGGACCGAATGAGCAGTTCTTC. This codes for CASSLGRTGLAGPNEQFF.

The chain carries TRBV19 and TRBJ2-1; unclear D gene. Trimming took off 5 bases at V and 4 bases at J, with 6 bases between the two ends. The CDR3 runs to 12 residues. Germline values: CDR1 LNHDA, CDR2 SQIVND (reference sequence). The CDR3 here is CASSAYYNEQFF. The CDR3 nucleotides are TGTGCCAGTAGTGCCTATTACAATGAGCAGTTCTTC.

The chain couples TRBV18 to TRBJ2-2; 9 bases line up with TRBD1. V lost 1 base, J lost 2 bases, and 5 bases stayed unmatched. The germline V gene has CDR1 KGHSH and CDR2 LQKENI. There are 17 residues in the CDR3. The CDR3 bases are TGTGCCAGCTCACCACGAGGGGGACAGGGCAACACCGGGGAGCTGTTTTTT. This codes for CASSPRGGQGNTGELFF.

The CDR3 DNA is TGTGCTAGTGGCTTAATTACAGGGGGTTCGGACTATGGCTACACCTTC. It is translated as CASGLITGGSDYGYTF. This sequence joins TRBV12-5 and TRBJ1-2, with TRBD1 matching over 8 bases. Germline assignment: CDR1 LGHNT and CDR2 FRNRAP. V shed 6 bases and J 3 bases; nucleotides not matched to a gene: 12. This CDR3 region has 16 residues. Variable domain in full (rest from reference TRBV12-5 and TRBJ1-2): DARVTQTPRHKVTEMGQEVTMRCQPILGHNTVFWYRQTMMQGLELLAYFRNRAPLDDSGMPKDRFSAEMPDATLATLKIQPSEPRDSAVYFCASGLITGGSDYGYTFGSGTRLTVV.

The CDR3: CASRITGVIGYTF. The CDR3 bases are TGTGCCAGCAGGATAACAGGGGTAATTGGCTACACCTTC. This chain connects TRBV6-1 to TRBJ1-2; 7 nucleotides line up with TRBD1. The CDR3 runs 13 residues. With V trimmed by 6 bases and J by 7 bases, 8 bases remained unmatched. From germline, CDR1 is MNHNS and CDR2 SASEGT.

This clone was counted a single time. The rearrangement joins TRBV5-1 to TRBJ2-2; 7 bases align to TRBD2. Germline lookup yields CDR1 SGHRS and CDR2 YFSETQ. This CDR3 has 15 amino acids. V dropped 2 bases and J dropped 2; count of bases not matched to a gene: 3. The CDR3, as DNA: TGCGCCAGCAGCTTTCTAGCGGATAACACCGGGGAGCTGTTTTTT. Protein sequence: CASSFLADNTGELFF.

The chain is built from TRBV7-9 and TRBJ2-1; D perhaps matches TRBD2 (6 bases). The germline V and J ends were trimmed by 0 bases and 4 bases, with 13 bases remaining between them. CDR3 size: 16 residues. The germline gives CDR1 SEHNR, CDR2 FQNEAQ (reference sequence). The CDR3: CASSLARIAVYNEQFF. The CDR3, as DNA: TGTGCCAGCAGCTTAGCGCGAATAGCGGTATACAATGAGCAGTTCTTC. The variable domain in full, with the rest retrieved from reference TRBV7-9 and TRBJ2-1, is DTGVSQNPRHKITKRGQNVTFRCDPISEHNRLYWYRQTLGQGPEFLTYFQNEAQLEKSRLLSDRFSAERPKGSFSTLEIQRTEQGDSAMYLCASSLARIAVYNEQFFGPGTRLTVL.